The clone carrying this T cell receptor beta chain was counted once. Its antigen is not identified. These data originate in a study of tumor-infiltrating lymphocytes in primary liver carcinoma. Synthesis of TCR beta cDNA was carried out from about 500 ng total RNA with a constant-region primer. Slightly modified ARM-PCR served as the procedure for the TCR beta libraries. These libraries came from three rounds of nested multiplex PCR. TRBV1-TRBV30 forward and Cbeta reverse primers drove the first two approximately 10-cycle rounds. TCRdb itself ran the multiplex PCR reads through MiXCR, one entry per CDR3 protein. The sample lists more than 150,000 distinct CDR3 sequences; 50% to 75% were seen once. Looked up from germline, CDR1 is SGHVS and CDR2 is FQNEAQ. V was shortened by 5 bases and J by 6 bases, with 17 bases between the two germline ends. The CDR3 loop spans 14 amino acids. The study's findings and limits: Less overlap was seen in tumor-adjacent and tumor-blood pairs than in tumor region pairs. Tumors significantly exceeded blood in top-250-clone fraction (p = 0.039).

Alongside blood RNA obtained from unsorted whole blood, germline DNA was also extracted. Prior to the surgical procedure, around 4.3 milliliters of peripheral blood were collected. The sample comprised peripheral blood. The sequence came from a man aged 40-55 years with primary liver carcinoma and hepatitis B virus infection. The V call is TRBV7-8, the J call TRBJ2-7; TRBD1 is a possible D gene (6 bases). The chain's CDR3 is CASSRDRFLAEQYF. The CDR3 region has the DNA TGTGCCAGCAGCAGAGACAGGTTCTTGGCCGAGCAGTACTTC.